This paragraph reports one T cell receptor beta chain. In the source study's methods: Reference gene primer amplification gave estimated nucleated cell counts. The assay was immunoSEQ multiplex PCR, and TCRdb's table has in-frame clones only and misses some. V and J calls and clone size are as listed in that table; D and trimming were resolved from the DNA. This table has a few hundred thousand clones, roughly 90% appearing once. This entry belongs to a study of blood T cell repertoires in COVID-19. Turning to the study itself: The samples span acute and convalescent COVID-19 from the United States, Italy and Spain. Sample material is recorded as cDNA or gDNA derived from T cells, B-cell-depleted T cells, or PBMCs.

Germline CDR1 reads WSHSY; CDR2 reads SAAADI. Unmatched junction bases numbered 8, after V lost 8 bases and J lost 4 bases. This CDR3 is built from 15 residues. This chain uses TRBV10-2 with TRBJ1-6; 7 positions match TRBD1. The receptor comes from a man in his forties with acute or convalescent COVID-19. Material: peripheral blood. Here the CDR3 DNA reads TGCGCCAGCCATTTGGGGACAGCTTATAATTCACCCCTCCACTTT. It encodes CASHLGTAYNSPLHF.